At least ten counts were recorded for the clone carrying this TCR beta chain. The data originate from a study of T cells in Graves' hyperthyroidism and ophthalmopathy. V lost 2 bases and J 3 bases, leaving 10 bases between the germline ends. This CDR3 comprises 15 residues. Per the germline V gene, CDR1 is SNHLY and CDR2 is FYNNEI. RNA transcripts gave rise to amplified TCR beta CDR3 regions. During a first-round RT-PCR of the TCR CDR3, the HTBI primer set was used. A single record per CDR3 protein comes from TCRdb applying MiXCR to the multiplex PCR reads. The sample lists under 300,000 distinct CDR3 sequences, about an eighth occurring once.

J is TRBJ2-2 and V is TRBV2; the D is unclear. Sequencing used blood. The receptor was derived from a woman aged 40 to 50 with Graves' hyperthyroidism. The CDR3 DNA sequence: TGTGCCAGCAGTGAACGACGGGCCGACACCGGGGAGCTGTTTTTT. Translation: CASSERRADTGELFF.